The rows below give T cell receptor beta chains drawn from one sample of a study of molecular identifiers for immune sequencing clone quantification. MiXCR was run by TCRdb on the PCR reads, yielding one entry per CDR3 protein. The sample lists 70,000 to 90,000 distinct CDR3 sequences, roughly 23% occurring once. The sequencing input was naive CD8+ T cells from blood, with Jurkat cell RNA spiked in. These receptors all come from a human donor in good health. Some libraries in this study had Jurkat cell RNA spiked in. The CDR3 runs from the conserved cysteine through the conserved F or W. Each record gives: D gene, V gene, J gene, CDR3 length, clone size, CDR3 DNA, CDR3 protein. A D gene is named only where the DNA matches it firmly. Size values are once, few and many counts, or a class for expanded clones, and some rows have none.

>-|TRBV4-1|TRBJ1-3|14|-
TGCGCCAGCAGCCAAGGACAGGTTGGAAACACCATATATTTT
CASSQGQVGNTIYF
>-|TRBV7-9|TRBJ2-2|14|many
TGTGCCAGCAGCCCGCCGCTAGCGTCCGGGGAGCTGTTTTTT
CASSPPLASGELFF
>-|TRBV30|TRBJ2-7|13|few
TGTGCCTGGAGTGTCCTTGGAGCGAACGAGCAGTACTTC
CAWSVLGANEQYF
>TRBD1|TRBV27|TRBJ2-2|14|few
TGTGCCAGCAGTTTATGGACAGGGGACGGGGAGCTGTTTTTT
CASSLWTGDGELFF
>-|TRBV9|TRBJ2-5|15|-
TGTGCCAGCAGCTTTGGCAGGGGTATACAAGAGACCCAGTACTTC
CASSFGRGIQETQYF
>TRBD1|TRBV20-1|TRBJ2-7|15|few
TGCAGTGCTAGAGATACCGGGACAGGGTCCTACGAGCAGTACTTC
CSARDTGTGSYEQYF
>-|TRBV6-5|TRBJ2-7|12|many
TGTGCCAGCAGTTCACTCTCCTACGAGCAGTACTTC
CASSSLSYEQYF
>-|TRBV7-6|TRBJ2-3|17|many
TGTGCCAGCAGCTTAGGTGGAGGCCTGCTGGCGGCAGATACGCAGTATTTT
CASSLGGGLLAADTQYF
>-|TRBV6-2/TRBV6-3|TRBJ2-7|14|many
TGTGCCAGCCGGGCCTGGGGAGAGGACTACGAGCAGTACTTC
CASRAWGEDYEQYF
>-|TRBV7-6|TRBJ1-4|13|many
TGTGCCAGCAGCCAACGGGGGGATGAAAAACTGTTTTTT
CASSQRGDEKLFF
>-|TRBV20-1|TRBJ1-2|14|few
TGCAGTGCGAAAACGGTACAGGCGTCAGATGGCTGCACCTTC
CSAKTVQASDGCTF
>-|TRBV5-1|TRBJ2-6|13|many
TGCGCCAGTGATGCCTCTGGGGCCAACGTCCTGACTTTC
CASDASGANVLTF
>-|TRBV20-1|TRBJ1-2|13|many
TGCAGTGCTAGGGAGGGGGTGAACTATGGCTACACCTTC
CSAREGVNYGYTF
>-|TRBV4-1|TRBJ2-1|13|many
TGCGCCAGCAGCCAGCCCGTGGGGCCCGAGCAGTTCTTC
CASSQPVGPEQFF
>TRBD1|TRBV7-3|TRBJ2-2|16|-
TGTGCCAGCAGCTTAACCGGGACAGGGAACACCGGGGAGCTGTTTTTT
CASSLTGTGNTGELFF
>-|TRBV3-2|TRBJ2-3|11|many
TGTGCCAGCCCGGAGTCAGATACGCAGTATTTT
CASPESDTQYF
>TRBD1|TRBV5-8|TRBJ1-1|14|many
TGTGCCAGCAGCTTAGACAGGGGGTATACTGAAGCTTTCTTT
CASSLDRGYTEAFF
>TRBD1|TRBV7-6|TRBJ2-5|19|few
TGTGCCAGCAGCTTAGGCGGGGGGACAGGGGGCACTATGGTAGAGACCCAGTACTTC
CASSLGGGTGGTMVETQYF
>-|TRBV10-3|TRBJ2-2|15|-
TGTGCCATCAGTGCGGAGACAGTGAACACCGGGGAGCTGTTTTTT
CAISAETVNTGELFF
>TRBD1|TRBV7-8|TRBJ2-7|15|many
TGTGCCAGCAGCTTAGAGGGGGCCAGTGCCTACGAGCAGTACTTC
CASSLEGASAYEQYF
>-|TRBV6-2/TRBV6-3|TRBJ1-1|16|many
TGTGCCAGCAGTTCCGTCAACAGGGACATGAACACTGAAGCTTTCTTT
CASSSVNRDMNTEAFF
>TRBD2|TRBV6-6|TRBJ2-5|17|many
TGTGCCACCAGTTACTCAATATCGGCTAGCGGGGGTAGGACCCAGTACTTC
CATSYSISASGGRTQYF
>-|TRBV19|TRBJ2-3|14|many
TGTGCCAGTAGTCCGCAAGGCCTCACAGATACGCAGTATTTT
CASSPQGLTDTQYF
>-|TRBV10-1|TRBJ2-7|11|many
TGCGCCAGCAGTGACTCTCTTGAGCAGTACTTC
CASSDSLEQYF
>TRBD1|TRBV7-9|TRBJ1-4|16|many
TGTGCCAGCAGCCCGACGGACAGGCCGCTGGATGAAAAACTGTTTTTT
CASSPTDRPLDEKLFF
>-|TRBV27|TRBJ2-7|12|many
TGTGCCAGCAGTTTCGGGGGCTACGAGCAGTACTTC
CASSFGGYEQYF
>-|TRBV11-2|TRBJ2-7|17|-
TGTGCCAGCAGCTTAGAGCACCGGGGCGCGGGCGTATACGAGCAGTACTTC
CASSLEHRGAGVYEQYF
>-|TRBV6-2/TRBV6-3|TRBJ1-1|14|many
TGTGCCAGCAGTTACGCCGGGACGGGAGCTGAAGCTTTCTTT
CASSYAGTGAEAFF
>-|TRBV12-3/TRBV12-4|TRBJ2-7|12|many
TGTGCCAGCAGTATCCCAAAGAACGAGCAGTACTTC
CASSIPKNEQYF
>-|TRBV4-3|TRBJ2-3|14|many
TGCGCCAGCAGCCAAAGTTCCCCAGGGGATACGCAGTATTTT
CASSQSSPGDTQYF
>-|TRBV20-1|TRBJ1-5|13|many
TGCAGTGCTAGAACGTACCTCAATCAGCCCCAGCATTTT
CSARTYLNQPQHF
>-|TRBV6-1|TRBJ2-1|15|few
TGTGCCAGCAGGACCCAGGGATTCTCCTACAATGAGCAGTTCTTC
CASRTQGFSYNEQFF
>-|TRBV6-5|TRBJ1-2|17|-
TGTGCCAGCAGTTACTCGCAGTATGAAGGGGAACTCTATGGCTACACCTTC
CASSYSQYEGELYGYTF
>-|TRBV5-3|TRBJ2-1|8|-
TGTGAAGGGATTGAGCAGTTCTTC
CEGIEQFF
>-|TRBV28|TRBJ2-5|15|many
TGTGCCAGCAGTCTAACCCCCGACAGGATCGGGACCCAGTACTTC
CASSLTPDRIGTQYF
>TRBD1|TRBV5-1|TRBJ1-1|16|few
TGCGCCAGCAGCTTGGAAGGACAGGGGGCGGATACTGAAGCTTTCTTT
CASSLEGQGADTEAFF
>TRBD1|TRBV10-3|TRBJ1-1|13|few
TGTGCCATCAGTGACCGGGACAGGGAAGAAGCTTTCTTT
CAISDRDREEAFF
>-|TRBV10-3|TRBJ1-1|16|many
TGTGCCATCAGTGAGTCGAGTGTCACAAAGAACACTGAAGCTTTCTTT
CAISESSVTKNTEAFF
>-|TRBV9|TRBJ1-5|15|many
TGTGCCAGCAGCCCCGATTGGGGGGGCAATCAGCCCCAGCATTTT
CASSPDWGGNQPQHF
>-|TRBV4-1|TRBJ2-3|14|-
TGCGCCAGCAGCCAAGTGGGCGGGATAGATACGCAGTATTTT
CASSQVGGIDTQYF
>-|TRBV7-6|TRBJ2-6|18|many
TGTGCCAGCAGCTTAAGCCGAGTCCCAAGCTCTGGGGCCAACGTCCTGACTTTC
CASSLSRVPSSGANVLTF
>TRBD2|TRBV6-2/TRBV6-3|TRBJ2-5|12|-
TGTGCCAGCGAACGGGGAGGGGAGACCCAGTACTTC
CASERGGETQYF
>-|TRBV19|TRBJ1-2|15|-
TGTGCCAGTAGTATAAGTCATCAGGCGAGAAGCGGCTACACCTTC
CASSISHQARSGYTF
>-|TRBV29-1|TRBJ1-2|10|many
TGCAGCGTTGAGGGGGCCGGGCCGAATTTC
CSVEGAGPNF
>TRBD1|TRBV29-1|TRBJ2-7|15|many
TGCAGCGTTTTGTCCCGGGACAGGAGCTCCTACGAGCAGTACTTC
CSVLSRDRSSYEQYF
>-|TRBV12-3/TRBV12-4|TRBJ2-3|14|few
TGTGCCAGCAGTTATAGCGGTCTCACAGATACGCAGTATTTT
CASSYSGLTDTQYF
>TRBD2|TRBV2|TRBJ2-2|17|-
TGTGCCAGCAGTGCCGAACTAGCGGGGGTGAACACCGGGGAGCTGTTTTTT
CASSAELAGVNTGELFF